Below are 9 T cell receptor beta chains sequenced from a single sample in a study of blood T cell repertoires in COVID-19. The repertoire was sequenced with immunoSEQ multiplex PCR; TCRdb's copy has only in-frame clones and lacks some. The table records approximately 200,000 clones, 94% of them present only once. Source material: peripheral blood. These receptors all stem from a man aged 25-45 years with COVID-19, enrolled during active disease.

J is TRBJ1-5 and V is TRBV18; perhaps TRBD1 as D (6 bases). This CDR3 is 15 amino acids long. Trimming removed 2 bases at V and 1 base at J, with 9 bases between. The germline CDR1 and CDR2 sequences are KGHSH and LQKENI. The CDR3 DNA is TGTGCCAGCTCACCAATGGGGGCGAGCAATCAGCCCCAGCATTTT. Translating it yields CASSPMGASNQPQHF.

The chain has TRBV3-1 (or the pseudogene TRBV3-2) and TRBJ2-4; tentative D call: TRBD2 (6 bases). The length of the CDR3 is 13 residues. CDR1 LGHDT and CDR2 YNNKEL come from the germline V gene (reference sequence). Trimming stripped 0 bases from V and 8 bases from J, with 8 bases between. The CDR3 DNA sequence: TGTGCCAGCAGCCAAGAGGGGGGTCACATTCAGTACTTC. Translated, it gives CASSQEGGHIQYF.

The chain is built from TRBV9 and TRBJ1-4; no definite D call. This CDR3 spans 14 amino acids. The V and J ends lost 0 bases and 8 bases respectively, with 11 bases between them. Germline values: CDR1 SGDLS, CDR2 YYNGEE. In DNA, the CDR3 is TGTGCCAGCAGCGTAGGAGAACACGGGGAAAAACTGTTTTTT. Its protein is CASSVGEHGEKLFF.

As to this clone: The sample holds other DNA sequences that translate to the same CDR3. The chain joins TRBV6-5 to TRBJ1-1; D remains ambiguous. Germline loops: CDR1 MNHEY, CDR2 SVGAGI. The CDR3 is made up of 13 amino acids. Between the trimmed V and J ends, which lost 2 bases and 5 bases, there was a span of 9 bases. CDR3 sequence (DNA): TGTGCCAGCAGTTACAGCCGAGGAACTGAAGCTTTCTTT. Protein sequence: CASSYSRGTEAFF.

This clone appeared a single time. The chain is built from TRBV5-1 and TRBJ1-3; maybe TRBD1 (5 bases). V was trimmed by 3 bases and J by 0 bases, leaving 13 bases between them. The CDR3 runs 16 residues. CDR1 is SGHRS, CDR2 YFSETQ, per germline. CDR3 region: CASSSGTSSSGNTIYF. DNA of the CDR3: TGCGCCAGCAGCTCAGGGACTTCGAGCTCTGGAAACACCATATATTTT.

This chain uses TRBV7-9 with TRBJ1-1; D may be TRBD1 (6 bases). Germline CDR1 is SEHNR and CDR2 is FQNEAQ (reference sequence). The CDR3 covers 13 residues. The CDR3 spells CDTMGAGGTEAFF. CDR3 nucleotide sequence: TGTGATACTATGGGGGCTGGAGGCACTGAAGCTTTCTTT.

This clone has a single count. The chain has TRBV10-2 and TRBJ2-1, with 7 bases that match TRBD1. V lost 6 bases to trimming and J lost 0 bases; unmatched junction nucleotides: 8. The germline gives CDR1 WSHSY, CDR2 SAAADI. The CDR3 consists of 16 residues. CDR3 protein: CASSVDRESSYNEQFF. CDR3 in DNA: TGCGCCAGCAGCGTAGACAGGGAGAGCTCCTACAATGAGCAGTTCTTC.

The chain is built from TRBV6-1 and TRBJ1-5, with 7 bases lining up with TRBD1. Trimming removed 2 bases from V and 5 bases from J; junction bases left unmatched: 3. This CDR3 spans 14 amino acids. Germline V lookup: CDR1 MNHNS, CDR2 SASEGT. CDR3 sequence (DNA): TGTGCCAGCAGTGAAAATAGGGGGCATCAGCCCCAGCATTTT. Its protein product is CASSENRGHQPQHF.

On this clone itself: Other DNA variants within this sample encode the same CDR3. The V call is TRBV4-1, the J call TRBJ2-2; 12 bases are a match to TRBD1. This CDR3 is built from 18 residues. CDR1 is MGHRA and CDR2 is YSYEKL in the germline V gene. The V segment lost 4 bases and the J segment 1 base; nucleotides outside the gene matches: 7. For the CDR3, the DNA is TGCGCCAGCAGCCGAACCGGGACAGGGGGCCGGAACACCGGGGAGCTGTTTTTT. Translation: CASSRTGTGGRNTGELFF.